This T cell receptor (beta chain) was found in a study of Ad26.COV2.S vaccination and SARS-CoV-2 variants. The treatment denotes: 15 to 20 received Ad26.COV2.S at low or high dose, single or two shots; five or six received placebo; per-sample allocation not given. Specimen acquisition occurred on day 63 following the initial vaccine or placebo injection. Donor was an adult aged 18-55 years in Boston. The method was immunoSEQ multiplex PCR; TCRdb's version includes in-frame clones alone and lacks a portion of them. Of just under 250,000 clones in the sample, 85% to 90% were seen once. The source was peripheral blood, collected in a trial of Ad26.COV2.S vaccine versus placebo. This TCR came from a person between 18 and 65 years old who received the Ad26.COV2.S COVID-19 vaccine or a placebo.

The CDR3 nucleotides are TGTCTAGCAGGGTCCCTTCGCTATGAGCAGTTCTTC. This encodes CLAGSLRYEQFF. The chain employs TRBV7-9 and TRBJ2-1; D is possibly TRBD1 or TRBD2 (5 bases each). CDR1 SEHNR and CDR2 FQNEAQ come from the germline V gene (reference sequence). CDR3 length equals 12 residues.